The 28 T cell receptor beta chains reported below all come from one sample, sequenced in a study of blood T cell repertoires in COVID-19 (dated by TCRdb to the early 2020s). Libraries were built with the immunoSEQ multiplex PCR assay. The source is immuneACCESS, and TCRdb retained only in-frame sequences with V and J called. Part of the clones is not carried over; for the studies checked, unresolved V genes explain less than half of this, and the remainder is unexplained. In this sample the table shows about 100,000 clones, approximately 93% of which occur a single time. The leading ten clones occupy approximately 2% of the sample. The sample was peripheral blood. These receptors were obtained from a man in his fifties with active COVID-19.

The chain joins TRBV7-9 to TRBJ2-1, with 9 bases fitting TRBD2. After removal of 0 bases from V and 4 bases from J, the junction contained 4 bases not matched to a gene. Germline V gives CDR1 SEHNR, CDR2 FQNEAQ (reference sequence). CDR3 length equals 16 residues. In DNA, the CDR3 is TGTGCCAGCAGCTTAGCGAGACTAGCGGTTTACAATGAGCAGTTCTTC. Translating gives CASSLARLAVYNEQFF.

This sequence joins TRBV5-1 and TRBJ2-7, with D perhaps matching TRBD2 (7 bases). The germline gives CDR1 SGHRS, CDR2 YFSETQ. This CDR3 contains 14 residues. The V gene lost 5 bases and the J gene lost 3 bases, with 15 bases spanning the gap. The CDR3 bases are TGCGCCAGCAGACCCACCGGGGGGCGCTACGAGCAGTACTTC. It yields the protein CASRPTGGRYEQYF.

This clone was seen more than once but under ten times. The sample contains more than one DNA sequence encoding this CDR3. This sequence joins TRBV7-6 and TRBJ2-2; D is undetermined. V was cut by 5 bases and J by 6 bases, with 10 bases left in between. The length of the CDR3 is 13 residues. Per germline, CDR1 SGHVS and CDR2 FNYEAQ. CDR3 sequence reads: CASSLLGSGELFF. The CDR3, as DNA: TGTGCCAGCAGCCTCCTAGGCTCCGGGGAGCTGTTTTTT. Complete variable domain (other parts from reference TRBV7-6 and TRBJ2-2): GAGVSQSPRYKVTKRGQDVALRCDPISGHVSLYWYRQALGQGPEFLTYFNYEAQQDKSGLPNDRFSAERPEGSISTLTIQRTEQRDSAMYRCASSLLGSGELFFGEGSRLTVL.

This clone is a singleton in its sample. The J gene is TRBJ2-1, the V gene TRBV6-1; TRBD2 agrees at 7 bases. The CDR3 is made up of 18 amino acids. V was clipped by 4 bases and J by 7 bases; unmatched bases: 19. Germline CDR1 and CDR2: MNHNS and SASEGT. CDR3 sequence (DNA): TGTGCCAGCAGTGCCCCGGCTTTCGGGGGGAGGCTAGGGAATGAGCAGTTCTTC. Its translation: CASSAPAFGGRLGNEQFF.

The rearrangement uses TRBV27 and TRBJ1-6, with D maybe TRBD1 (5 bases). This CDR3 spans 17 amino acids. Trimming left V 5 bases short and J 9 bases short, with 23 bases between. Germline assignment: CDR1 MNHEY and CDR2 SMNVEV (reference sequence). CDR3 nucleotide sequence: TGTGCCAGCAGTGAGCCCTGGACACCCGAAAGTCGTTCACCCCTCCACTTT. Encoded protein: CASSEPWTPESRSPLHF.

This chain connects TRBV7-2 to TRBJ2-1, with 7 bases lining up with TRBD2. This CDR3 has 15 residues. The germline CDR1 and CDR2 sequences are SGHTA and FQGNSA. Trimming took 8 bases from V and 7 from J; bases not matched to a gene: 14. CDR3 sequence (DNA): TGTGCCAGCTCCTATGCGAGCGGGAAAGTTAATGAGCAGTTCTTC. It specifies CASSYASGKVNEQFF.

This sequence joins TRBV7-2 and TRBJ2-7; tentatively, D is TRBD2 (6 bases). The germline V gene has CDR1 SGHTA and CDR2 FQGNSA. This CDR3 spans 15 amino acids. Trimming took off 5 bases at V and 2 bases at J, with 16 bases between the two ends. CDR3 sequence reads: CASSLGIAVPYEQYV. The CDR3 nucleotides are TGTGCCAGCAGCCTAGGAATAGCGGTGCCCTACGAGCAGTACGTC.

This clone showed up just once. The chain links TRBV7-6 to TRBJ2-3; TRBD2 matches 12 bases. This CDR3 region has 18 residues. The J segment lost 5 bases and the V segment lost 1 base, leaving 10 bases of the junction unmatched. From germline, CDR1 is SGHVS and CDR2 FNYEAQ. CDR3 loop: CASSLEFLAGGPGDTQYF. The CDR3, as DNA: TGTGCCAGCAGCTTAGAATTTCTAGCGGGGGGGCCTGGAGATACGCAGTATTTT.

CDR3 residues: CSVGSEMQFF. In DNA, the CDR3 is TGCAGCGTTGGAAGCGAAATGCAGTTCTTC. The chain joins TRBV29-1 to TRBJ2-1; D is undetermined. V lost 4 bases and J 12 bases, leaving 10 bases between the germline ends. There are 10 residues in the CDR3. CDR1 is SQVTM and CDR2 is ANQGSEA in the germline V gene.

The chain recombines TRBV2 with TRBJ1-6, with 8 bases matching TRBD1. The CDR3 is 15 residues long. V was pared by 6 bases and J by 6 bases, with 7 bases of the junction left unmatched. Germline V gene data show CDR1 as SNHLY and CDR2 as FYNNEI. The CDR3 sequence is CASRVSGGPNSPLHF. CDR3 in DNA: TGTGCCAGCAGGGTCTCAGGGGGCCCTAATTCACCCCTCCACTTT.

The CDR3 bases are TGTGCCAGCAGCGTAGGGGACAGGGACACCTACGAGCAGTACTTC. It yields the protein CASSVGDRDTYEQYF. The chain uses TRBV9 and TRBJ2-7; the match to TRBD1 covers 9 bases. The CDR3 has 15 amino acids. Germline CDR1 SGDLS, CDR2 YYNGEE. V trimming: 0 bases; J trimming: 2 bases; junction bases outside the gene matches: 3.

This clone was observed once. This CDR3 is CASSVNQGIWGYTF. CDR3 nucleotide sequence: TGTGCCAGTAGCGTAAACCAGGGGATTTGGGGCTACACCTTC. The genes are TRBV19 and TRBJ1-2, with D maybe TRBD1 (6 bases). The V end lost 6 bases, the J end lost 8 bases, and 19 bases lay between the germline ends. Germline CDR1 LNHDA, CDR2 SQIVND (reference sequence). The CDR3 has 14 amino acids.

V gene TRBV6-5 combines with J gene TRBJ1-2, with TRBD1 as a possible D gene (6 bases). V lost 0 bases, J lost 6 bases, and 11 bases lay in between. Germline CDR1 and CDR2: MNHEY and SVGAGI. CDR3 size: 14 residues. The CDR3 sequence is CASSYSAGVNGYTF. In DNA form, the CDR3 reads TGTGCCAGCAGTTACTCGGCAGGGGTGAATGGCTACACCTTC.

V usage is TRBV6-5 and J usage is TRBJ2-7; 13 bases line up with TRBD2. The CDR3 loop spans 14 amino acids. V lost 6 bases, J lost 10 bases, and 9 bases stayed unmatched. CDR1 MNHEY and CDR2 SVGAGI come from the germline V gene. The CDR3 nucleotides read TGTGCCAGCAGGTCCGGGACTAGCGGGACGGAACAGTACTTC. Protein: CASRSGTSGTEQYF.

The chain links TRBV11-2 to TRBJ2-7; perhaps TRBD1 as D (5 bases). The germline V gene encodes CDR1 SGHAT and CDR2 FQNNGV. The CDR3 is 14 residues long. V was shortened by 2 bases and J by 3 bases, with 11 bases between the two germline ends. CDR3 loop: CASSLQGNFYEQYF. DNA of the CDR3: TGTGCCAGCAGCTTACAGGGCAATTTCTACGAGCAGTACTTC.

This rearrangement joins TRBV28 to TRBJ2-3; 7 bases align to TRBD2. CDR3 size: 15 residues. Unmatched junction bases numbered 3, after V lost 3 bases and J lost 0 bases. Germline-derived CDR1 and CDR2 are MDHEN and SYDVKM. The CDR3 DNA reads as TGTGCCAGCAGTTTCGAGCGGGGAAGCACAGATACGCAGTATTTT. Its protein product is CASSFERGSTDTQYF.

This chain links TRBV6-5 with TRBJ1-2; a possible D gene is TRBD1 (5 bases). CDR1 and CDR2 (germline): MNHEY, SVGAGI. V lost 0 bases and J 6 bases, leaving 14 bases between the germline ends. The length of the CDR3 is 15 residues. The CDR3 is CASSYSNPGTDGYTF. CDR3 DNA: TGTGCCAGCAGTTACTCGAACCCAGGGACTGATGGCTACACCTTC.

The chain joins TRBV5-4 to TRBJ2-6; 11 positions agree with TRBD1. CDR1 and CDR2 from the germline V gene are SGHNT and YYREEE (reference sequence). The CDR3 loop spans 17 amino acids. V lost 4 bases and J lost 1; bases outside the gene matches: 4. CDR3 protein: CASSQRDRGSGANVLTF. The CDR3 DNA follows: TGTGCCAGCAGCCAACGGGACAGGGGGTCTGGGGCCAACGTCCTGACTTTC. Based on the CDR3 plus reference TRBV5-4 and TRBJ2-6, the full variable domain is ETGVTQSPTHLIKTRGQQVTLRCSSQSGHNTVSWYQQALGQGPQFIFQYYREEENGRGNFPPRFSGLQFPNYSSELNVNALELDDSALYLCASSQRDRGSGANVLTFGAGSRLTVL.

The V and J genes are TRBV11-2 and TRBJ1-1, with D unresolved. The CDR3 runs 12 residues. V dropped 6 bases and J dropped 4 bases, with 9 bases sitting between them. The germline V gene has CDR1 SGHAT and CDR2 FQNNGV. This CDR3 is CASRSTGTEAFF. CDR3 nucleotide sequence: TGTGCCAGCAGATCGACGGGCACTGAAGCTTTCTTT.

The count of this clone is one. The chain recombines TRBV6-1 with TRBJ2-3, with D possibly being TRBD2 (5 bases). This CDR3 region has 13 residues. The germline V gene encodes CDR1 MNHNS and CDR2 SASEGT. Deletions cut 2 bases from V and 8 bases from J, with 11 bases between. Written as DNA, the CDR3 is TGTGCCAGCAGTGAACGGGAACAGCTTACGCAGTATTTT. This translates into CASSEREQLTQYF.

This clone was detected once. The chain couples TRBV19 to TRBJ2-5; TRBD1 agrees at 8 bases. Germline V gene sequence: CDR1 LNHDA, CDR2 SQIVND (reference sequence). This CDR3 contains 14 residues. With 5 bases clipped from V and 5 bases from J, the junction kept 7 bases outside the gene matches. CDR3 amino acids: CASSPQGAHETQYF. The CDR3 DNA follows: TGTGCCAGTAGTCCTCAGGGGGCCCACGAGACCCAGTACTTC.

The chain employs TRBV2 and TRBJ2-2; 8 bases agree with TRBD1. The CDR3 totals 14 residues. The trim removed 4 bases at V and 5 bases at J, leaving 3 bases unmatched. Per germline, CDR1 SNHLY and CDR2 FYNNEI. The CDR3 reads CASSVRGPTGELFF. In DNA form, the CDR3 reads TGTGCCAGCAGTGTCAGGGGGCCAACCGGGGAGCTGTTTTTT.

This chain joins TRBV5-4 and TRBJ1-6; weak D call: TRBD1 (6 bases). V gave up 2 bases and J gave up 7 bases, with 10 bases separating them. The CDR3 has 14 residues. Germline V CDR1 and CDR2: SGHNT, YYREEE (reference sequence). In DNA, the CDR3 is TGTGCCAGCAGCTTACAGGGTTGGAATTCACCCCTCCACTTT. It encodes CASSLQGWNSPLHF.

The V and J genes are TRBV14 and TRBJ2-1; possible D gene TRBD2, 7 bases. Trimming shortened V by 4 bases and J by 1 base, and 17 bases separated the two germline ends. The CDR3 length is 17 residues. Germline CDR1 reads SGHDN; CDR2 reads FVKESK. The CDR3 DNA is TGTGCCAGCAGCCGACAGACGGGGGGCCGTTCCTACAATGAGCAGTTCTTC. This encodes CASSRQTGGRSYNEQFF.

The chain is built from TRBV4-2 and TRBJ2-5; 11 nucleotides line up with TRBD1. Germline V gene data show CDR1 as LGHNA and CDR2 as YNFKEQ. The CDR3 sequence is 14 residues long. Losses at the gene ends were 4 bases for V and 5 bases for J; bases not matched to a gene: 3. The CDR3 bases are TGTGCCAGCAGCCCCGGACAGGGGGCTGAGACCCAGTACTTC. It encodes CASSPGQGAETQYF.

CDR3 nucleotide sequence: TGTGCCAGCAGCTCTGAGAGGGGGACTTCACCCCTCCACTTT. It yields the protein CASSSERGTSPLHF. This chain uses TRBV7-9 with TRBJ1-6; D possibly corresponds to TRBD1 (6 bases). V lost 4 bases and J 9 bases, leaving 13 bases between the germline ends. Germline V gene sequence: CDR1 SEHNR, CDR2 FQNEAQ (reference sequence). The CDR3 covers 14 residues.

The chain combines TRBV6-1 with TRBJ2-3, with 7 positions matching TRBD2. Losses at the gene ends were 1 base for V and 6 bases for J; bases not matched to a gene: 7. Germline V gives CDR1 MNHNS, CDR2 SASEGT. This CDR3 has 15 residues. The CDR3 DNA follows: TGTGCCAGCAGTGAAGGTCGCGGGAGCGGGGATACGCAGTATTTT. Translated, it gives CASSEGRGSGDTQYF.

There are many counts of this clone. The rearrangement links TRBV5-6 to TRBJ2-7; TRBD1 aligns across 8 bases. This CDR3 comprises 15 residues. The J segment lost 6 bases and the V segment lost 0 bases, leaving 8 bases of the junction unmatched. Germline V CDR1 and CDR2: SGHDT, YYEEEE. CDR3 coding DNA: TGTGCCAGCAGCTTGGAGACAGGGGAACAGTTCGAGCAGTACTTC. Its translation: CASSLETGEQFEQYF.